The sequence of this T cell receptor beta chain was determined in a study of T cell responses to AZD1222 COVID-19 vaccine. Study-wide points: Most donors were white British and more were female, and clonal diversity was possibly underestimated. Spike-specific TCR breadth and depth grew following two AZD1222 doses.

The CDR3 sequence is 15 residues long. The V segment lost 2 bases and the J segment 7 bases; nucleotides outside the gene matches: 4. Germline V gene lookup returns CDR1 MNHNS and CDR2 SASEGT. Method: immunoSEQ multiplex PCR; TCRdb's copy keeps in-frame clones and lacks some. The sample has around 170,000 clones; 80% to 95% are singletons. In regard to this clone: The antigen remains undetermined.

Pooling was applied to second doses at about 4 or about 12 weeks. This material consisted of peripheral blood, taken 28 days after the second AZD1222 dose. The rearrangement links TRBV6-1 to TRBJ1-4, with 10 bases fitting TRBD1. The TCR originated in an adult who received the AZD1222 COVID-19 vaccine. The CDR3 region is CASSELRDRGEKLFF. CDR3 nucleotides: TGTGCCAGCAGTGAATTAAGGGACAGGGGTGAAAAACTGTTTTTT.